One and the same sample provided the 18 T cell receptor beta chains below, sequenced in a study of molecular identifiers for immune sequencing clone quantification. TCRdb re-called the PCR reads through MiXCR, storing one row per CDR3 protein. The table has 53,000 or so distinct CDR3 sequences, more than 35% seen once. The sample comprised naive CD8+ T cells from blood, with Jurkat cell RNA spiked in. Sample subset: FACS-sorted CD8+CD4-CCR7+CD45RA+ naive T cells. These receptor sequences come from a human donor in good health. Some libraries in this study had Jurkat cell RNA spiked in.

The J gene is TRBJ1-1, the V gene TRBV4-3; possible D gene TRBD1, 5 bases. The CDR3 loop spans 16 amino acids. V shed 0 bases and J shed 5 bases, with 16 bases lying between them. Per the germline V gene, CDR1 is LGHNA and CDR2 is YSLEER. The CDR3 is CASSQERVQGSTEAFF. The CDR3 DNA reads TGCGCCAGCAGCCAAGAGAGAGTGCAGGGTTCGACTGAAGCTTTCTTT.

This chain uses TRBV25-1 with TRBJ2-2; TRBD1 matches at 8 bases. This CDR3 contains 16 residues. Looked up from germline, CDR1 is MGHDK and CDR2 is SYGVNS. The V and J ends lost 5 bases and 1 base, in that order; junction bases with no gene match: 6. CDR3 DNA: TGTGCCAGCAGTCACCTGACAGGGGAGAACACCGGGGAGCTGTTTTTT. Protein sequence: CASSHLTGENTGELFF.

This clonotype was counted a few times. The conserved closing phenylalanine or tryptophan is absent in this CDR3, likely reflecting a read error. The chain joins TRBV6-6 to TRBJ2-5; 10 bases agree with TRBD1. This CDR3 has 15 residues. V was pared by 6 bases and J by 5 bases, with 9 bases of the junction left unmatched. The germline V gene encodes CDR1 MNHNY and CDR2 SVGAGI (reference sequence). The CDR3 reads CASRRKTGGEETQYL. CDR3 coding DNA: TGTGCCAGCAGACGCAAGACAGGGGGCGAGGAGACCCAGTACCTC.

As regards this clonotype: A read error is possible here, since a much larger clone lies one base away. The V and J genes are TRBV7-2 and TRBJ2-1, with a tentative D call TRBD1 (6 bases). Trimming removed 6 bases from V and 12 bases from J, with 15 bases in between. The CDR3 is 12 amino acids. Germline lookup yields CDR1 SGHTA and CDR2 FQGNSA. DNA of the CDR3: TGTGCCAGCAGTCCTAATTGGGGGCCGCAGTTCTTC. The encoded protein is CASSPNWGPQFF.

This clonotype showed up just a few times. The CDR3 sequence is CPDRRSSYNSPLHF. The CDR3 bases are TGTCCGGACAGGCGTAGCTCCTATAATTCACCCCTCCACTTT. The rearrangement joins TRBV21-1 to TRBJ1-6; TRBD1 is taken as the D call from the table, unchecked against the DNA. TRBV21-1 represents a pseudogene. The CDR3 runs to 14 residues.

In its sample, this clonotype was seen a few times. The chain recombines TRBV7-9 with TRBJ2-7; possibly TRBD2 for D (5 bases). V dropped 5 bases and J dropped 4 bases, with 18 bases sitting between them. Germline CDR1 and CDR2: SEHNR and FQNEAQ (reference sequence). This CDR3 spans 15 amino acids. CDR3 loop: CASSKLGEGTYEQYF. In nucleotides, the CDR3 is TGTGCCAGCAGCAAACTAGGCGAGGGTACTTACGAGCAGTACTTC.

This clonotype was observed a handful of times. The rearrangement joins TRBV13 to TRBJ2-5, with 12 bases matching TRBD2. The CDR3 loop spans 16 amino acids. Germline V gives CDR1 PRHDT, CDR2 FYEKMQ (reference sequence). The junction had 5 bases not matched to a gene; V was cut back by 4 bases and J by 2 bases. This CDR3 reads CASSSPGTSGQETQYF. For the CDR3, the DNA is TGTGCCAGCAGCTCCCCCGGGACTAGCGGGCAAGAGACCCAGTACTTC.

Note on this clonotype: Just one base apart from a much larger clone, this may be a read error. CDR3 residues: CSVEQGNTGEQFF. DNA of the CDR3: TGCAGCGTTGAACAGGGGAACACCGGGGAGCAGTTTTTT. The gene calls are TRBV29-1 and TRBJ2-2, with D perhaps TRBD1 (6 bases). The CDR3 sequence is 13 residues long. The V gene's germline CDR1 is SQVTM and CDR2 ANQGSEA.

The sample holds a few counts of this clonotype. J is TRBJ2-3 and V is TRBV7-8; the D gene could be TRBD1 or TRBD2 (6 bases each). Germline V gene lookup returns CDR1 SGHVS and CDR2 FQNEAQ. The CDR3 sequence is 18 residues long. V was trimmed by 5 bases and J by 2 bases, leaving 23 bases between them. As DNA, the CDR3 is TGTGCCAGCAGCCCACGGGCGCCGGATGGGGGGCCCACAGATACGCAGTATTTT. This sequence encodes CASSPRAPDGGPTDTQYF.

Note on this clonotype: Possible read error: a much larger clone is one base away. The CDR3 DNA is TGTGCCAGCAGCCCGGACAGGGGCCTAGCCAAAAACGTTCAGTACTTC. Encoded protein: CASSPDRGLAKNVQYF. The J gene is TRBJ2-4, the V gene TRBV7-9; 9 nucleotides agree with TRBD1. CDR3 length: 16 amino acids. Germline V gives CDR1 SEHNR, CDR2 FQNEAQ (reference sequence).

This clonotype was detected many times. The chain recombines TRBV4-3 with TRBJ1-1; D is ambiguous. The CDR3 runs 13 residues. V was clipped by 3 bases and J by 8 bases, with 13 bases between them. Germline CDR1 LGHNA, CDR2 YSLEER. The CDR3 region has the DNA TGCGCCAGCAGCCAGCGAGGGTTTTCAGAAGCTTTCTTT. This gives the protein CASSQRGFSEAFF.

This rearrangement joins TRBV4-1 to TRBJ2-7, with D unclear. V shed 0 bases and J shed 3 bases, with 12 bases lying between them. This CDR3 contains 15 residues. Germline V gene sequence: CDR1 MGHRA, CDR2 YSYEKL. The CDR3 protein is CASSQEPQLVYEQYF. In nucleotides, the CDR3 is TGCGCCAGCAGCCAAGAGCCCCAGTTGGTCTACGAGCAGTACTTC.

This clonotype was counted only a few times. The chain uses TRBV6-2 or TRBV6-3 and TRBJ1-1; 7 bases are shared with TRBD1. The CDR3 loop spans 16 amino acids. With 6 bases clipped from V and 4 bases from J, the junction kept 14 bases outside the gene matches. CDR1 is MNHEY, CDR2 SVGEGT, per germline. The CDR3 loop reads CASSLPPGAGGTEAFF. Here the CDR3 DNA reads TGTGCCAGCAGCCTCCCCCCCGGGGCAGGGGGCACTGAAGCTTTCTTT.

V usage is TRBV28 and J usage is TRBJ2-7, with a weak D call TRBD1 (8 bases). The V end was cut by 6 bases, the J end by 7 bases, with 16 bases between. Germline V lookup: CDR1 MDHEN, CDR2 SYDVKM. CDR3 length: 13 residues. CDR3 sequence reads: CASSPTGGEEQYF. The CDR3 nucleotides read TGTGCCAGCAGCCCCACAGGGGGGGAAGAGCAGTACTTC.

This chain connects TRBV27 to TRBJ2-7; weak D call: TRBD1 (6 bases). CDR3 size: 15 residues. Germline-derived CDR1 and CDR2 are MNHEY and SMNVEV (reference sequence). Trimming cost V 7 bases and J 5 bases, with 21 bases left between them. The CDR3: CASKLDRSRAHEQYF. The CDR3 DNA sequence: TGTGCCAGCAAGCTAGACAGGTCTAGGGCCCACGAGCAGTACTTC.

This clonotype has just one count. Its ends do not fully match the called genes, so a read error is possible. The chain recombines TRBV6-5 with TRBJ2-6; TRBD1 is a possible D gene (5 bases). Germline CDR1 MNHEY, CDR2 SVGAGI. The CDR3 sequence is 16 residues long. The CDR3 bases are TGTGCCAGCAGACTTTACGTCAGCTCTGGGGCCAACGTCCAGACTTTC. Translation gives CASRLYVSSGANVQTF.

This rearrangement joins TRBV6-5 to TRBJ2-2; 8 nucleotides line up with TRBD1. Germline loops: CDR1 MNHEY, CDR2 SVGAGI. The CDR3 runs to 14 residues. Trimming removed 6 bases from V and 6 bases from J; junction bases left unmatched: 6. CDR3 DNA: TGTGCCAGCAGGACAGGGGTTTACCCCGGGGAGCTGTTTTTT. Protein sequence: CASRTGVYPGELFF.

V gene TRBV27 combines with J gene TRBJ2-7, with 8 bases fitting TRBD1. The CDR3 has 14 amino acids. The germline V gene has CDR1 MNHEY and CDR2 SMNVEV (reference sequence). The V gene end was trimmed by 7 bases and the J gene end by 2 bases; junction bases not matched to a gene: 7. CDR3 DNA sequence: TGTGCCAGCACCTCCAGGGACAGGACCTACGAGCAGTACTTC. As protein: CASTSRDRTYEQYF.